This TCR beta chain was documented in a study of blood T cell repertoires in COVID-19. Study details: Samples taken during acute and convalescent COVID-19 were collected in the United States, Italy and Spain. The cDNA or gDNA used as material had been derived from T cells, B-cell-depleted T cells, or PBMCs.

As handled by the study authors: Estimation of nucleated cell counts was performed using reference gene primer amplification. Libraries were prepared by immunoSEQ multiplex PCR; TCRdb keeps only in-frame clonotypes and omits some of them. The D gene and trimming were derived from the DNA, and the V and J assignments and clone size from that table. Of around 180,000 clones in the sample, around 82% are singletons; the top ten hold 7.5% to 10%. V trimming: 5 bases; J trimming: 1 base; junction bases outside the gene matches: 6. Germline values: CDR1 SQVTM, CDR2 ANQGSEA. The CDR3 sequence is 14 residues long.

The sequencing input was peripheral blood. The V and J genes are TRBV29-1 and TRBJ1-1, with 8 nucleotides matching TRBD1. The sequence derives from a woman older than 75 with acute or convalescent COVID-19. In nucleotides, the CDR3 is TGCAGCGTTTTCGGACAGGGAGGGAACACTGAAGCTTTCTTT. This encodes CSVFGQGGNTEAFF.